This T cell receptor beta chain was sequenced in a study of CD8 T cells in Susac syndrome. V was clipped by 6 bases and J by 0 bases, with 8 bases between them. There are 13 residues in the CDR3. The authors carried out high-throughput sequencing of TCR beta. They applied it to CD8+ and CD4+ T cells obtained from blood. Random hexamers served to reverse transcribe roughly 0.5 to 1 ug RNA. Using its own MiXCR run on the immunoSEQ multiplex PCR reads, TCRdb lists one record per CDR3 protein. The table has about 240,000 distinct CDR3 sequences, almost 97% seen once. This chain uses TRBV12-3 or TRBV12-4 with TRBJ1-2, with TRBD1 as a possible D gene (5 bases). The TCR comes from a human donor with Susac syndrome. The source material was CD4+ T cells from PBMCs. The CDR3 spells CASRTVANYGYTF. For the CDR3, the DNA is TGTGCCAGCAGGACAGTAGCTAACTATGGCTACACCTTC.